This TCR beta chain appears in the sequencing data of a study of blood T cell repertoires in COVID-19. V was trimmed by 5 bases and J by 1 base, leaving 14 bases between them. The CDR3 loop spans 15 amino acids. Germline-derived CDR1 and CDR2 are SGHTA and FQGNSA. Using immunoSEQ multiplex PCR, the repertoire was profiled, and TCRdb retains in-frame clones only, with some absent. In the table there are roughly 62,000 clones, more than 65% of which are singletons. The gene calls are TRBV7-2 and TRBJ1-1, with D perhaps TRBD1 (6 bases). Sequencing was done on a sample of peripheral blood. This receptor was identified in a human donor in a cohort sampled during active COVID-19. CDR3 bases: TGTGCCAGCAGCCCCTGGTGGGGACAGAACACTGAAGCTTTCTTT. Translated, it gives CASSPWWGQNTEAFF.